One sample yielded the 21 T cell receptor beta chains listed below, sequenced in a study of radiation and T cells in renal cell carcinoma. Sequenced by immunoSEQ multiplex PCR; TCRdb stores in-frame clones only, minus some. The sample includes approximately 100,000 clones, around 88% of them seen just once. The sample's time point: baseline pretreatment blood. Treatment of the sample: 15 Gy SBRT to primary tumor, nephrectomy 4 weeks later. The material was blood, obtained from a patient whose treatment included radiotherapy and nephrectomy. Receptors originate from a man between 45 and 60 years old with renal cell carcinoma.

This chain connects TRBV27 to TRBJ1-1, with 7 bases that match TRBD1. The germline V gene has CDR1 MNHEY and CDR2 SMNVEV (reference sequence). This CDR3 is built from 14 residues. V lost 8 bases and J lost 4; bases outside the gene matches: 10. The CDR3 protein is CASFLSPGGTEAFF. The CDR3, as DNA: TGTGCCAGCTTCCTATCTCCAGGGGGCACTGAAGCTTTCTTT.

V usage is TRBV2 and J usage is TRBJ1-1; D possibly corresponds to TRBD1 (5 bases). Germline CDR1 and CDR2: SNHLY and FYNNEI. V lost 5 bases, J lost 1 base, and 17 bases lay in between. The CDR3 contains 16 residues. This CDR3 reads CASSIRDPSQNTEAFF. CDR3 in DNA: TGTGCCAGCAGTATCCGGGACCCCAGCCAGAACACTGAAGCTTTCTTT.

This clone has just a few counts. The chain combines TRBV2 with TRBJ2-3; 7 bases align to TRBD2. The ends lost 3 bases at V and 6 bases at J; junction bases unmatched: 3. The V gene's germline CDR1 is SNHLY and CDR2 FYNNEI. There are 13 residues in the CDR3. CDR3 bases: TGTGCCAGCAGTGATGGGCGGGGGGATACGCAGTATTTT. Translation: CASSDGRGDTQYF. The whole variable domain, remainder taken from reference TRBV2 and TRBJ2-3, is EPEVTQTPSHQVTQMGQEVILRCVPISNHLYFYWYRQILGQKVEFLVSFYNNEISEKSEIFDDQFSVERPDGSNFTLKIRSTKLEDSAMYFCASSDGRGDTQYFGPGTRLTVL.

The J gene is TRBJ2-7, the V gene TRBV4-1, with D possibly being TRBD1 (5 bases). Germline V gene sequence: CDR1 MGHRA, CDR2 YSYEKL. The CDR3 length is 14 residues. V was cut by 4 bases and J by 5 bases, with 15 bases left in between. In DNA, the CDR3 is TGCGCCAGCAGCCCCACGGCACAGGTAAACGAGCAGTACTTC. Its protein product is CASSPTAQVNEQYF.

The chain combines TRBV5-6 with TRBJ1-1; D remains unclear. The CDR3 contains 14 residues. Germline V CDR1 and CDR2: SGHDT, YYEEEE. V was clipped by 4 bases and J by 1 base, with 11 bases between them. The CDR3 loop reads CASSQPITNTEAFF. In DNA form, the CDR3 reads TGTGCCAGCAGCCAACCCATAACGAACACTGAAGCTTTCTTT.

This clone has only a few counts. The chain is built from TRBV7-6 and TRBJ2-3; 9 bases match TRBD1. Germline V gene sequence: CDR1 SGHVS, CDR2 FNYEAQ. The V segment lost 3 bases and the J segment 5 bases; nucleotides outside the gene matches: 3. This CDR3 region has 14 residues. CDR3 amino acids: CASSFTGGEDTQYF. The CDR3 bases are TGTGCCAGCAGCTTTACAGGGGGCGAAGATACGCAGTATTTT.

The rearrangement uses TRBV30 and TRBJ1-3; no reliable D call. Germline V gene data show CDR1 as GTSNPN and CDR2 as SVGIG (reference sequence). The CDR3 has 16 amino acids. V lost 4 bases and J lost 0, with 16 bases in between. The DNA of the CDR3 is TGTGCCTGGAAGCCCGCCTTTTTGGGCTCTGGAAACACCATATATTTT. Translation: CAWKPAFLGSGNTIYF.

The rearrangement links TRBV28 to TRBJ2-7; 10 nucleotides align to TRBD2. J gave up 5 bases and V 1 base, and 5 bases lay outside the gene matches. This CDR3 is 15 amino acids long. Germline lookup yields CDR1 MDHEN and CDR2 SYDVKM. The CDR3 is CASSLSAGGPDEQYF. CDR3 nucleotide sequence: TGTGCCAGCAGTTTATCAGCGGGAGGGCCAGACGAGCAGTACTTC.

As DNA, the CDR3 is TGCAGCGTTGAATCCCCCACGGTTGGCTACACCTTC. Protein sequence: CSVESPTVGYTF. J is TRBJ1-2 and V is TRBV29-1; D not resolved. Germline V CDR1 and CDR2: SQVTM, ANQGSEA. V lost 2 bases, J lost 7 bases, and 11 bases lay in between. This CDR3 is built from 12 residues.

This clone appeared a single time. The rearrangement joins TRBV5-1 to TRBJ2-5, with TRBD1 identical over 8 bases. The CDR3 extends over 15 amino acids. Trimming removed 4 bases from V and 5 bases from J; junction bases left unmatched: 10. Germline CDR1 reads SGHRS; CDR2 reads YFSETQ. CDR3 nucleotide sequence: TGCGCCAGCAGCCTAACAGGGGGGCTACTCGAGACCCAGTACTTC. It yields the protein CASSLTGGLLETQYF.

CDR3 protein: CASSPPVGVGNQPQHF. The CDR3, as DNA: TGTGCCAGCTCACCACCTGTAGGGGTGGGCAATCAGCCCCAGCATTTT. The chain is built from TRBV18 and TRBJ1-5, with a tentative D call TRBD1 (5 bases). CDR1 KGHSH and CDR2 LQKENI come from the germline V gene. The CDR3 loop spans 16 amino acids. V lost 0 bases and J 2 bases, leaving 11 bases between the germline ends.

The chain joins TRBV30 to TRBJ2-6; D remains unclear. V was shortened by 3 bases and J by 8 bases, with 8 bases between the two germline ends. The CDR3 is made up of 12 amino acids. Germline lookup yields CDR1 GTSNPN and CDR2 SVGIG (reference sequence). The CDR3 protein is CAWSIDSNVLTF. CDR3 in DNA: TGTGCCTGGAGCATAGATTCCAACGTCCTGACTTTC.

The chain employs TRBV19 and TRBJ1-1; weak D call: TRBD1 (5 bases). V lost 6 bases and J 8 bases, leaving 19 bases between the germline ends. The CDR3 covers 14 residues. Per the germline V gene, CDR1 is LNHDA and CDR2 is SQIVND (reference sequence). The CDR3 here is CASSLFGVTVEAFF. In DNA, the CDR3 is TGTGCCAGTAGCTTGTTTGGTGTGACAGTCGAAGCTTTCTTT.

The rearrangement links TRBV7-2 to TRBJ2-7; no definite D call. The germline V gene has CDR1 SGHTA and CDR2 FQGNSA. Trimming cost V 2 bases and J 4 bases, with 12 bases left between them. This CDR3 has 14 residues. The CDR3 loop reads CASSLSLARYEQYF. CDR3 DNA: TGTGCCAGCAGCTTAAGTTTAGCCCGGTACGAGCAGTACTTC.

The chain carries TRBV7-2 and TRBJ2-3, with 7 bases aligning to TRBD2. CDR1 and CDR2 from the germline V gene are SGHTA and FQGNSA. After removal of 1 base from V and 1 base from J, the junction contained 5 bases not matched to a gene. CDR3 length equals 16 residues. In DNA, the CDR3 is TGTGCCAGCAGCTTAGGCGGGGGATATGGCACAGATACGCAGTATTTT. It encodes CASSLGGGYGTDTQYF.

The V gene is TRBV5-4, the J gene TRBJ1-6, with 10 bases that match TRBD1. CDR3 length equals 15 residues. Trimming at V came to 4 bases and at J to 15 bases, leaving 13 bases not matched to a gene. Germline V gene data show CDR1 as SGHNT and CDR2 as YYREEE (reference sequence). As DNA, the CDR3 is TGTGCCAGCAGCAAATCGACAGGGGGCAGTTGGCGCCTCCACTTT. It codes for CASSKSTGGSWRLHF.

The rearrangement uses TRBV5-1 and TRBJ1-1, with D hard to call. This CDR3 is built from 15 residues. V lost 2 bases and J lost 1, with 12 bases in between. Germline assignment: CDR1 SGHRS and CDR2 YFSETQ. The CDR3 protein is CASSFSPTENTEAFF. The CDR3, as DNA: TGCGCCAGCAGCTTCTCGCCAACCGAGAACACTGAAGCTTTCTTT.

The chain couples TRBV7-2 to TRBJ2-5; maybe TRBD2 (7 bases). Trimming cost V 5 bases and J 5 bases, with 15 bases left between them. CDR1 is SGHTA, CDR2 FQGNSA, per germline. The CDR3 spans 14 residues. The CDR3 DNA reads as TGTGCCAGCAGCCGTGGGGGGGCTGGTGAGACCCAGTACTTC. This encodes CASSRGGAGETQYF.

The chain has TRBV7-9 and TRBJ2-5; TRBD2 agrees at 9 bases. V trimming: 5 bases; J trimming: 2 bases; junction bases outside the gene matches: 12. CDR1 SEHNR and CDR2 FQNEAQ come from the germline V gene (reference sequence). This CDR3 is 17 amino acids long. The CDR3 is CASSQQVDSGGQETQYF. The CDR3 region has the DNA TGTGCCAGCAGCCAACAGGTGGATAGCGGGGGACAAGAGACCCAGTACTTC. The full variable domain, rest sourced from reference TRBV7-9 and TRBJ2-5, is DTGVSQNPRHKITKRGQNVTFRCDPISEHNRLYWYRQTLGQGPEFLTYFQNEAQLEKSRLLSDRFSAERPKGSFSTLEIQRTEQGDSAMYLCASSQQVDSGGQETQYFGPGTRLLVL.

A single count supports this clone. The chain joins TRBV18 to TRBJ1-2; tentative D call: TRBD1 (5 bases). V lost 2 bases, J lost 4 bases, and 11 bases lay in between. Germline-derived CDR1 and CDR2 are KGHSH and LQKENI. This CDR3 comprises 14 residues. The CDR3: CASSPGGIVYGYTF. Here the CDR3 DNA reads TGTGCCAGCTCACCAGGGGGGATCGTCTATGGCTACACCTTC.

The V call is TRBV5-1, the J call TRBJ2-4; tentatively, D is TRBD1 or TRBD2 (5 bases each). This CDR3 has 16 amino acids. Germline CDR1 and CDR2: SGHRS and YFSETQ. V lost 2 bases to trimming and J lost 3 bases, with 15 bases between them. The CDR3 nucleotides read TGCGCCAGCAGCTTTCGGCAGGGAGAGGACAAAAACATTCAGTACTTC. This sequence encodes CASSFRQGEDKNIQYF.